Included here is one TCR beta chain sequence, with context. The record originates from a study of CD8 T cells in Susac syndrome. Study details: The sequenced Susac syndrome patients comprised five or six with active disease and eight in remission.

Between the trimmed V and J ends, which lost 4 bases and 9 bases, there was a span of 16 bases. The germline gives CDR1 SEHNR, CDR2 FQNEAQ (reference sequence). This CDR3 is 13 amino acids long. From blood CD8+ and CD4+ T cells, the TCR beta chain was sequenced. Negative isolation yielded CD4+ and CD8+ T cells, and FACS enriched TEMRA cells. With random hexamers, roughly 0.45 to 1 ug RNA was reverse transcribed. The immunoSEQ assay covered 54 Vbeta and 13 Jbeta segments for CDR3. TCRdb recomputed calls from the immunoSEQ multiplex PCR reads with MiXCR, one row per CDR3 protein. The sample contains roughly 75,000 distinct CDR3 sequences, 85% to 95% of which appear only once.

The chain recombines TRBV7-9 with TRBJ2-7; possible D gene TRBD2, 6 bases. Sequences were obtained from CD4+ T cells from PBMCs. The source is a human donor with Susac syndrome. CDR3 sequence: CASSSSGAGGQYF. CDR3 bases: TGTGCCAGCAGCTCCTCCGGGGCCGGGGGGCAGTACTTC.